A selection of T cell receptor beta chains follows, all from one sample in a study of cytomegalovirus exposure and HLA in healthy donors. The table came from immunoSEQ multiplex PCR; TCRdb's copy has only in-frame clones and leaves some out. The sample lists roughly 110,000 clones; approximately 80% were seen once. The sequenced sample was PBMCs. These receptors were collected from a woman between 18 and 29 years old in good health and CMV-seronegative. CDR3s include the opening cysteine and the closing phenylalanine or tryptophan. Each record gives: clone size, D gene, J gene, V gene, CDR3 protein, CDR3 DNA. D genes are given only for firm matches. Clone size is not always given. Where it is, it says once, few, many or a class for expanded clones.

>once|-|TRBJ2-7|TRBV27
CASSLPSSSYEQYF
TGTGCCAGCAGTTTACCATCGAGCTCCTACGAGCAGTACTTC
>-|TRBD1|TRBJ1-4|TRBV5-8
CASSWDRIANEKLFF
TGTGCCAGCAGCTGGGACAGGATAGCTAATGAAAAACTGTTTTTT
>once|TRBD1|TRBJ1-2|TRBV4-3
CASSQATGEGYGYTF
TGCGCCAGCAGCCAAGCGACAGGGGAAGGCTATGGCTACACCTTC
>-|TRBD1|TRBJ1-5|TRBV6-5
CASSPRQGGNQPQHF
TGTGCCAGCAGCCCCCGACAGGGGGGCAATCAGCCCCAGCATTTT
>once|TRBD2|TRBJ2-1|TRBV20-1
CSAPGLLKQFF
TGCAGTGCCCCGGGACTACTCAAGCAGTTCTTC
>-|TRBD1|TRBJ2-5|TRBV5-4
CASRPRDRLEETQYF
TGTGCCAGCAGGCCTAGGGACAGGTTGGAAGAGACCCAGTACTTC
>-|-|TRBJ1-5|TRBV6-5
CASKSGKDSQPQHF
TGTGCCAGCAAGTCAGGGAAAGACAGTCAGCCCCAGCATTTT
>once|-|TRBJ2-4|TRBV6-5
CASTSRAYGDIQYF
TGTGCCAGCACTAGCCGGGCCTATGGGGACATTCAGTACTTC
>-|TRBD1|TRBJ1-4|TRBV11-3
CASSPPGVGGEKLFF
TGTGCCAGCAGCCCGCCAGGGGTAGGGGGCGAAAAACTGTTTTTT
>-|TRBD1|TRBJ2-7|TRBV5-4
CASSLGQGNEQYF
TGTGCCAGCAGCTTGGGACAGGGAAACGAGCAGTACTTC
>-|TRBD1|TRBJ2-5|TRBV7-8
CASSSAGQGQETQYF
TGTGCCAGCAGCTCGGCGGGACAGGGGCAAGAGACCCAGTACTTC
>-|-|TRBJ2-1|TRBV4-2
CASSHKERSNEQFF
TGTGCCAGCAGCCATAAGGAACGGAGCAATGAGCAGTTCTTC
>-|-|TRBJ2-7|TRBV6-5
CASHVGGGEQYF
TGTGCCAGTCACGTGGGGGGAGGCGAGCAGTACTTC
>-|-|TRBJ1-2|TRBV21-1
CASSKVSQDREPCGYTF
TGTGCCAGCAGCAAAGTTTCCCAGGACAGGGAACCTTGTGGCTACACCTTC
>-|-|TRBJ1-2|TRBV30
CAWAEFGTPHGLYTF
TGTGCCTGGGCTGAGTTTGGGACACCTCATGGCCTCTACACCTTC
>-|TRBD2|TRBJ2-1|TRBV6-6
CASNRGGSYNEQFF
TGTGCCAGCAATCGGGGGGGCTCCTACAATGAGCAGTTCTTC
>once|-|TRBJ2-2|TRBV29-1
CSVGPRGSNTGELFF
TGCAGCGTTGGGCCCAGGGGCTCGAACACCGGGGAGCTGTTTTTT
>-|-|TRBJ1-6|TRBV11-3
CASRRGGNRNSPLHF
TGTGCCAGCAGAAGGGGGGGTAACCGGAATTCACCCCTCCACTTT
>-|TRBD1|TRBJ2-7|TRBV19
CASSTTGVIYEQYF
TGTGCCAGTAGTACCACAGGGGTGATATACGAGCAGTACTTC
>-|TRBD1|TRBJ2-3|TRBV13
CASLPVDRGREDTQYF
TGTGCCAGCCTACCAGTGGACAGGGGAAGAGAAGATACGCAGTATTTT
>-|TRBD2|TRBJ2-7|TRBV11-2
CASSRLALSYEQYF
TGTGCCAGCAGCAGACTAGCCCTATCCTACGAGCAGTACTTC
>once|-|TRBJ1-1|TRBV4-1
CASSQGEGRDTEAFF
TGCGCCAGCAGCCAAGGCGAGGGTAGAGACACTGAAGCTTTCTTT
>-|TRBD2|TRBJ2-1|TRBV5-1
CASSFLAGDYNEQFF
TGCGCCAGCAGCTTCCTAGCGGGAGACTACAATGAGCAGTTCTTC
>once|TRBD1|TRBJ1-2|TRBV27
CASSSGTGHYGYTF
TGTGCCAGCAGTTCCGGGACAGGGCACTATGGCTACACCTTC
>-|-|TRBJ1-2|TRBV14
CASSQVVGGYGYTF
TGTGCCAGCAGCCAAGTCGTAGGGGGCTATGGCTACACCTTC
>-|TRBD1|TRBJ1-1|TRBV10-1
CASRGTGLSNTEAFF
TGCGCCAGCAGGGGGACAGGATTATCGAACACTGAAGCTTTCTTT
>-|-|TRBJ2-3|TRBV5-5
CASSLDGFGTDTQYF
TGTGCCAGCAGCTTGGACGGGTTTGGGACAGATACGCAGTATTTT
>-|TRBD1|TRBJ1-2|TRBV28
CASGGTGQSNYGYTF
TGTGCCAGCGGAGGCACGGGACAGTCTAACTATGGCTACACCTTC
>once|-|TRBJ2-5|TRBV15
CATSRAQGTQYF
TGTGCCACCAGCAGAGCACAGGGGACCCAGTACTTC
>-|TRBD1|TRBJ2-3|TRBV5-4
CASSRDRGTDTQYF
TGTGCCAGCAGCAGAGACAGGGGAACAGATACGCAGTATTTT
>-|-|TRBJ2-6|TRBV28
CASRLFPGTGANVLTF
TGTGCCAGCAGGCTGTTTCCAGGGACTGGGGCCAACGTCCTGACTTTC
>-|-|TRBJ1-2|TRBV25-1
CASSEWGGNYGYTF
TGTGCCAGCAGTGAATGGGGGGGGAACTATGGCTACACCTTC
>-|TRBD2|TRBJ2-3|TRBV5-1
CASSNRAGSTDTQYF
TGCGCCAGCAGCAATCGAGCGGGGAGCACAGATACGCAGTATTTT
>-|TRBD1|TRBJ1-1|TRBV7-9
CASSPYGQGLNTEAFF
TGTGCCAGCAGCCCTTATGGACAGGGACTGAACACTGAAGCTTTCTTT
>once|-|TRBJ2-7|TRBV28
CASSYRVPYEQYF
TGTGCCAGCAGTTACAGGGTCCCATACGAGCAGTACTTC
>-|TRBD2|TRBJ2-7|TRBV6-6
CASSPFGTTLHEQYF
TGTGCCAGCAGCCCTTTCGGGACTACCCTCCACGAGCAGTACTTC